This record covers a single TCR beta chain. The V gene lost 3 bases and the J gene lost 4 bases, with 16 bases spanning the gap. The CDR3 sequence is 17 residues long. CDR1 is MNHEY, CDR2 SMNVEV, per germline (reference sequence). The data derive from a study of blood T cell repertoires in COVID-19. Study details: Sites across the United States, Italy and Spain contributed samples from acute and convalescent COVID-19. T cells, B-cell-depleted T cells, or PBMCs supplied cDNA or gDNA.

The authors' processing: Amplification with reference gene primers provided the estimates of nucleated cell counts. Data came from immunoSEQ multiplex PCR; TCRdb stores just in-frame clones and leaves some out. From that table come the V and J calls and clone size; the DNA was used to work out D and trimming. The table shows about 280,000 clones, with roughly nine tenths occurring only once. The sequenced sample consisted of peripheral blood. This clonotype originated in a woman aged 50 to 60 who had recovered from COVID-19. The J gene is TRBJ2-6, the V gene TRBV27; a possible D gene is TRBD2 (5 bases). As DNA, the CDR3 is TGTGCCAGCAGTTTCCGGGGTTGGGCTACCGGGGCCAACGTCCTGACTTTC. Translated, it gives CASSFRGWATGANVLTF.